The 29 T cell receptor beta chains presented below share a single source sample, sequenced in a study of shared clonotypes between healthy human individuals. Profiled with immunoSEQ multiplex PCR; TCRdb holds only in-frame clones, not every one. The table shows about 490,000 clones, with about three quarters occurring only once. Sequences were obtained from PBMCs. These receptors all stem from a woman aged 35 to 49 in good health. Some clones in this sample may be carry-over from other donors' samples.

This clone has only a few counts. The CDR3 DNA reads TGTGCCAGCAGCGTCGCTACAGGGGACTACAATGAGCAGTTCTTC. It translates to CASSVATGDYNEQFF. The V gene is TRBV11-2, the J gene TRBJ2-1, with TRBD1 identical over 7 bases. V shed 5 bases, J shed 3 bases, and the junction held 7 bases outside the gene matches. In germline, CDR1 is SGHAT, CDR2 FQNNGV. This CDR3 has 15 amino acids. The full variable domain, in which reference TRBV11-2 and TRBJ2-1 provide the parts outside the CDR3, is EAGVAQSPRYKIIEKRQSVAFWCNPISGHATLYWYQQILGQGPKLLIQFQNNGVVDDSQLPKDRFSAERLKGVDSTLKIQPAKLEDSAVYLCASSVATGDYNEQFFGPGTRLTVL.

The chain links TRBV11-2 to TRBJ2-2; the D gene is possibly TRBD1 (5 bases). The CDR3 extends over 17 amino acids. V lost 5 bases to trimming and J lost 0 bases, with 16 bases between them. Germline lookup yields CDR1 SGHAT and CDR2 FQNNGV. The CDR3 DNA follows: TGTGCCAGCAGCCCCTCTTCCTCGACAGCGAACACCGGGGAGCTGTTTTTT. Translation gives CASSPSSSTANTGELFF.

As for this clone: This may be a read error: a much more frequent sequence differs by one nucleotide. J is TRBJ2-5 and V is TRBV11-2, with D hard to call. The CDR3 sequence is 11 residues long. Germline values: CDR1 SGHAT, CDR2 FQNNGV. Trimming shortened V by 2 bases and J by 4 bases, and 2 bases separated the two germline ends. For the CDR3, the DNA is TGTGCCAGCAGCTTAAGAGAGACCCAGTACTTC. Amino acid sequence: CASSLRETQYF. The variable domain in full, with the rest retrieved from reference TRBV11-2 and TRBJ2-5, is EAGVAQSPRYKIIEKRQSVAFWCNPISGHATLYWYQQILGQGPKLLIQFQNNGVVDDSQLPKDRFSAERLKGVDSTLKIQPAKLEDSAVYLCASSLRETQYFGPGTRLLVL.

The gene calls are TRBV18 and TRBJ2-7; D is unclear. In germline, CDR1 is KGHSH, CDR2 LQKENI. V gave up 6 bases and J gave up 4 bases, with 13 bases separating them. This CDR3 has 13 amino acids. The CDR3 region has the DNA TGTGCCAGCTCCCCCCCGGGCCTTTACGAGCAGTACTTC. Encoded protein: CASSPPGLYEQYF.

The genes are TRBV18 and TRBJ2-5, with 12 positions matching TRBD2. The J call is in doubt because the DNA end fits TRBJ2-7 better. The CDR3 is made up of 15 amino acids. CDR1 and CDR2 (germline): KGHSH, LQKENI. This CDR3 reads CASSPTQGLAGEQYF. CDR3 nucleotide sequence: TGTGCCAGCTCACCTACCCAGGGACTAGCGGGCGAGCAGTACTTC.

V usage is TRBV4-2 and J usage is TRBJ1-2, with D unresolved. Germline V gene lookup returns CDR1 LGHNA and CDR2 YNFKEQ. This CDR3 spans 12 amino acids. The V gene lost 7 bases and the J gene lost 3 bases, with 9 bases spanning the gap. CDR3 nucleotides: TGTGCCAGCAAAGGGAGGGACTATGGCTACACCTTC. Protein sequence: CASKGRDYGYTF.

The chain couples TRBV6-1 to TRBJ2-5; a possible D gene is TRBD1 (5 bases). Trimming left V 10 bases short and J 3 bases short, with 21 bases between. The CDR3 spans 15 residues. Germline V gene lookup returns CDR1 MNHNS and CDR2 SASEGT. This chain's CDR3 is CATDLGAGHKETQYF. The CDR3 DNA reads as TGTGCCACCGACCTTGGGGCAGGACATAAAGAGACCCAGTACTTC.

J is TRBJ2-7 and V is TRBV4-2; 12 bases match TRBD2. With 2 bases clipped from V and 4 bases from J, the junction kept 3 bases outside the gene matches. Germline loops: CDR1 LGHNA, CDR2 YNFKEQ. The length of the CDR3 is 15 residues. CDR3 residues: CASSQLAGGRYEQYF. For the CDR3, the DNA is TGTGCCAGCAGCCAACTAGCGGGAGGGAGGTACGAGCAGTACTTC.

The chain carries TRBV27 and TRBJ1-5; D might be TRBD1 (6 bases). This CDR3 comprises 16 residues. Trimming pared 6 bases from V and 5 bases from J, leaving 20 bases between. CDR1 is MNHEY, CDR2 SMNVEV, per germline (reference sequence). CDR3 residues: CASRLLKGEGDQPQHF. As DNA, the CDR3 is TGTGCCAGCAGACTTCTAAAGGGGGAAGGGGATCAGCCCCAGCATTTT.

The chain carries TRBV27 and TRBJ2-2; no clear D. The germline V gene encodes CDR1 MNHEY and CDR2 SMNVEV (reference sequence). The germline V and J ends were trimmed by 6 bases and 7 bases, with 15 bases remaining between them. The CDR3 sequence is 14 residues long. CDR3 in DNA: TGTGCCAGCAGCCTGGCAGTAGCAGGCGGGGAGCTGTTTTTT. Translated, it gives CASSLAVAGGELFF.

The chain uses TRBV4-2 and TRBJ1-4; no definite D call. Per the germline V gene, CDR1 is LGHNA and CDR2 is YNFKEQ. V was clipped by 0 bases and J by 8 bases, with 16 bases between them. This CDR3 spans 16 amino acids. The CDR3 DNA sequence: TGTGCCAGCAGCCAAGATGATAGGGCGCCTGGGGAAAAACTGTTTTTT. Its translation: CASSQDDRAPGEKLFF.

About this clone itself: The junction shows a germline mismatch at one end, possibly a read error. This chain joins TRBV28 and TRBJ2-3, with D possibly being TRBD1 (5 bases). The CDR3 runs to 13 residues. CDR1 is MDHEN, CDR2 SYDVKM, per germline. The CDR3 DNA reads TGTGCCAGCAGTTTACCACAGACAGATACGCGGTATTTT. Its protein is CASSLPQTDTRYF. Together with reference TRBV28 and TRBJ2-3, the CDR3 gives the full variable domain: DVKVTQSSRYLVKRTGEKVFLECVQDMDHENMFWYRQDPGLGLRLIYFSYDVKMKEKGDIPEGYSVSREKKERFSLILESASTNQTSMYLCASSLPQTDTRYFGPGTRLTVL.

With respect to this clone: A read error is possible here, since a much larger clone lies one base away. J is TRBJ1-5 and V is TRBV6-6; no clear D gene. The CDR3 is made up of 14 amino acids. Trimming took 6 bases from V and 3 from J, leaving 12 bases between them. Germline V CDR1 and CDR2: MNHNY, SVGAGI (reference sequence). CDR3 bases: TGTGCCAGCAGGGCCGGACGGGACAATCAGCCCCAGCATTTT. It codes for CASRAGRDNQPQHF.

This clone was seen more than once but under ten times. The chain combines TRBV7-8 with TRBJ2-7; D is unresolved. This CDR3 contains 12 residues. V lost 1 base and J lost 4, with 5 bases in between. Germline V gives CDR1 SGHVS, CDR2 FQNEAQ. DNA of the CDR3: TGTGCCAGCAGCTTAGTTGTGTACGAGCAGTACTTC. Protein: CASSLVVYEQYF.

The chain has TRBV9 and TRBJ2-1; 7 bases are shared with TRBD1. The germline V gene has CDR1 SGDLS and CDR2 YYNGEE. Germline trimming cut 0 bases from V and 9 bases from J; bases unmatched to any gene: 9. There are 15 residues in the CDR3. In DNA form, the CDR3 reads TGTGCCAGCAGCGTAGCAGACAGGGTGCGCGTTGAGCAGTTCTTC. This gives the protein CASSVADRVRVEQFF.

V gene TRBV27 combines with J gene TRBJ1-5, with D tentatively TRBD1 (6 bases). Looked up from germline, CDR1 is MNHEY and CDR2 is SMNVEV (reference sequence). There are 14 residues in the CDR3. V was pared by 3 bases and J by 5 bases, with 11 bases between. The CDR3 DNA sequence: TGTGCCAGCAGTTTTAGGGGGGGTGATCAGCCCCAGCATTTT. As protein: CASSFRGGDQPQHF.

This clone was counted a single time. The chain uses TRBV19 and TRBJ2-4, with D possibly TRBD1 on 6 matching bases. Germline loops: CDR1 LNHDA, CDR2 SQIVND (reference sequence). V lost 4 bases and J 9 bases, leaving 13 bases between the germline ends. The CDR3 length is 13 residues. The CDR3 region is CASSTTGGVIQYF. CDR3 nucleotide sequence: TGTGCCAGTAGTACGACAGGTGGTGTCATTCAGTACTTC.

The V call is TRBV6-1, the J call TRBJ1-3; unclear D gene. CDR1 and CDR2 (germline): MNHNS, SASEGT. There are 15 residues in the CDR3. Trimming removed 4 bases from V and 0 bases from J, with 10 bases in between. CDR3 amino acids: CASSAAGFSGNTIYF. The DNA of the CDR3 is TGTGCCAGCAGTGCGGCCGGATTCTCTGGAAACACCATATATTTT.

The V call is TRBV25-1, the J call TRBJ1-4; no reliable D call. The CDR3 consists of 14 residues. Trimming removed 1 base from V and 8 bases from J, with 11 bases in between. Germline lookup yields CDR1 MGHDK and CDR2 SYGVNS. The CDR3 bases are TGTGCCAGCAGTGAATTTGGTCCGGAAGAAAAACTGTTTTTT. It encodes CASSEFGPEEKLFF.

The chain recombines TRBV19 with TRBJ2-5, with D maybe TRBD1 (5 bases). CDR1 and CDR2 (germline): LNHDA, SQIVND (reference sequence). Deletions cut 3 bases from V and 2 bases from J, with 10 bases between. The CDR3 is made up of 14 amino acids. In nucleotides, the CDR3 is TGTGCCAGTAGTATTAGGGGAACTCAAGAGACCCAGTACTTC. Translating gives CASSIRGTQETQYF. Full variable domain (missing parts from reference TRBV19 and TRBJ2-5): DGGITQSPKYLFRKEGQNVTLSCEQNLNHDAMYWYRQDPGQGLRLIYYSQIVNDFQKGDIAEGYSVSREKKESFPLTVTSAQKNPTAFYLCASSIRGTQETQYFGPGTRLLVL.

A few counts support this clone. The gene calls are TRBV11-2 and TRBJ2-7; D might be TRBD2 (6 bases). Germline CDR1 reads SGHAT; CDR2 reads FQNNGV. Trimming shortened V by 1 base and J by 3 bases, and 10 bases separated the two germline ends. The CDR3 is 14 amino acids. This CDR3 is CASSLGLAIYEQYF. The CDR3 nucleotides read TGTGCCAGCAGCTTAGGTCTAGCGATCTACGAGCAGTACTTC. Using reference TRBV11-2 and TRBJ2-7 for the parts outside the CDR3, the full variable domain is EAGVAQSPRYKIIEKRQSVAFWCNPISGHATLYWYQQILGQGPKLLIQFQNNGVVDDSQLPKDRFSAERLKGVDSTLKIQPAKLEDSAVYLCASSLGLAIYEQYFGPGTRLTVT.

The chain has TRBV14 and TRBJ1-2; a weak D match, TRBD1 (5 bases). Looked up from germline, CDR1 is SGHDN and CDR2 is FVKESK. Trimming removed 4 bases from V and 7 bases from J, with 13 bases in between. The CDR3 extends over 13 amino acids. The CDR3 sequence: CASSLGGGGGYTF. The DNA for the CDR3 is TGTGCCAGCAGCCTCGGTGGGGGTGGTGGCTACACCTTC.

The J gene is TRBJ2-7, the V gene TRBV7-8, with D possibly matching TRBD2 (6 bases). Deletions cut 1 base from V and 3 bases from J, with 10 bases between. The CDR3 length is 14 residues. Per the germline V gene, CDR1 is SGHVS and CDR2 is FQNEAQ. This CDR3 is CASSLDGGDYEQYF. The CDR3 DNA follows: TGTGCCAGCAGCTTAGACGGGGGAGACTACGAGCAGTACTTC. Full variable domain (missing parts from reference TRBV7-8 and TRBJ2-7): GAGVSQSPRYKVAKRGQDVALRCDPISGHVSLFWYQQALGQGPEFLTYFQNEAQLDKSGLPSDRFFAERPEGSVSTLKIQRTQQEDSAVYLCASSLDGGDYEQYFGPGTRLTVT.

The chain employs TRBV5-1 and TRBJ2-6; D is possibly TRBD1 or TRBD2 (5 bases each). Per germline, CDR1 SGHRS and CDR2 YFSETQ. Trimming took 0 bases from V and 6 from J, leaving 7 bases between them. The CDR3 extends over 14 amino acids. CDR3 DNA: TGCGCCAGCAGCTTGGATGGGACGGCCAACGTCCTGACTTTC. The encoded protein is CASSLDGTANVLTF.

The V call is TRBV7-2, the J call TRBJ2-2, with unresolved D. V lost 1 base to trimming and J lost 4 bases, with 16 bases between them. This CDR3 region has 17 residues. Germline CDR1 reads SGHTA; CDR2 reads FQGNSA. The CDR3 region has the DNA TGTGCCAGCAGCTTAGAGTATAAGCAGACGGTCACCGGGGAGCTGTTTTTT. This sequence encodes CASSLEYKQTVTGELFF.

The DNA for the CDR3 is TGTGCCAGCAGTTACTTGAGGACAGGATCCTACGAGCAGTACTTC. Its protein is CASSYLRTGSYEQYF. The chain employs TRBV6-5 and TRBJ2-7; 7 nucleotides match TRBD1. The CDR3 length is 15 residues. Losses at the gene ends were 1 base for V and 1 base for J; bases not matched to a gene: 4. Germline loops: CDR1 MNHEY, CDR2 SVGAGI.

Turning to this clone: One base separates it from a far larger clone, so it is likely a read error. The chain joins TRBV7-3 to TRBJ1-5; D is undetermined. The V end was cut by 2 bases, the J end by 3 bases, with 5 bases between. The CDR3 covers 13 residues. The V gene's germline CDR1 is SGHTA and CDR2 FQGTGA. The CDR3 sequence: CASSLGPNQPQHF. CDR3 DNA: TGTGCCAGCAGCTTAGGGCCCAATCAGCCCCAGCATTTT.

This chain's CDR3 is CASSPTGISTDTQYF. CDR3 in DNA: TGTGCCAGCAGCCCCACAGGTATTAGCACAGATACGCAGTATTTT. The gene calls are TRBV5-6 and TRBJ2-3; D perhaps matches TRBD1 (5 bases). Germline V gives CDR1 SGHDT, CDR2 YYEEEE. This CDR3 region has 15 residues. Trimming cost V 4 bases and J 0 bases, with 12 bases left between them.

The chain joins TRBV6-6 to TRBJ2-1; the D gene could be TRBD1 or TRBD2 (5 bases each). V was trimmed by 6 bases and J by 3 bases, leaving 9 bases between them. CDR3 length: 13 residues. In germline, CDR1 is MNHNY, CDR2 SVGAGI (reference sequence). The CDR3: CASSQGRYNEQFF. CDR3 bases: TGTGCCAGCAGCCAGGGACGCTACAATGAGCAGTTCTTC.